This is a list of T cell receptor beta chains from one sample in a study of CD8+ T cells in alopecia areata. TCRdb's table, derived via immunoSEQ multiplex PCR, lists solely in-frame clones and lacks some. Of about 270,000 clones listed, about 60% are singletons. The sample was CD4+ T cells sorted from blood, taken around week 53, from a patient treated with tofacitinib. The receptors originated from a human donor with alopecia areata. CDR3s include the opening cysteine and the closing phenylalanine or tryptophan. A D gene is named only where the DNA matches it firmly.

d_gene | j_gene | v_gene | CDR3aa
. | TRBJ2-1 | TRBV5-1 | CASYVGQPPNEQFF
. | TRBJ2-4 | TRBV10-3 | CAISDDWENIQYF
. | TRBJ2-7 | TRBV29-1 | CSVEVGYEQYF
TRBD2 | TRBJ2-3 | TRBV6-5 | CASSSGLVASTDTQYF
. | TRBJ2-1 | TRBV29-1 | CSVERQGGKYGNEQFF
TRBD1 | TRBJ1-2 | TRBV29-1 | CSVRTGESYGYTF
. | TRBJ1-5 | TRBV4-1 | CASSQDWGYSNQPQHF
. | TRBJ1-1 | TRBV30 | CAWMGPRAGIMNTEAFF
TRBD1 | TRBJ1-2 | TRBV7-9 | CASSEQGDYGYTF
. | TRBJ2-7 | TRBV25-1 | CASRAGVGEQYF
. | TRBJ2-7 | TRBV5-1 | CASSLLADYEQYF
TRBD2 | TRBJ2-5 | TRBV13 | CASSYPGGETQYF
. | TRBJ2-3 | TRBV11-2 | CASSSAGPDTQYF
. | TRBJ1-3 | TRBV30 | CAWSPGGRNTIYF
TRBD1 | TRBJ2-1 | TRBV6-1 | CASSDLTGTGTNEQFF
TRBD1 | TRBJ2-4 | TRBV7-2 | CASSADRQLIAKNIQYF
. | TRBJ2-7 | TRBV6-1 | CASLPLSIPPYEQYF
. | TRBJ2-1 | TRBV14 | CASSQVERGNEQFF
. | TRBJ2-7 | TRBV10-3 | CAISEVGRGAYEQYF
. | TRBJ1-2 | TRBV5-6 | CASSRYGNYGYTF
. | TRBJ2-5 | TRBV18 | CASSPLQETQYF
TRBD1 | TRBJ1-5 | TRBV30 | CAWRGTGLQPQHF
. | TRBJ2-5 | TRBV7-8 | CASSLAPTETQYF
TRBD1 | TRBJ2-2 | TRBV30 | CAWSAGGAGTGELFF